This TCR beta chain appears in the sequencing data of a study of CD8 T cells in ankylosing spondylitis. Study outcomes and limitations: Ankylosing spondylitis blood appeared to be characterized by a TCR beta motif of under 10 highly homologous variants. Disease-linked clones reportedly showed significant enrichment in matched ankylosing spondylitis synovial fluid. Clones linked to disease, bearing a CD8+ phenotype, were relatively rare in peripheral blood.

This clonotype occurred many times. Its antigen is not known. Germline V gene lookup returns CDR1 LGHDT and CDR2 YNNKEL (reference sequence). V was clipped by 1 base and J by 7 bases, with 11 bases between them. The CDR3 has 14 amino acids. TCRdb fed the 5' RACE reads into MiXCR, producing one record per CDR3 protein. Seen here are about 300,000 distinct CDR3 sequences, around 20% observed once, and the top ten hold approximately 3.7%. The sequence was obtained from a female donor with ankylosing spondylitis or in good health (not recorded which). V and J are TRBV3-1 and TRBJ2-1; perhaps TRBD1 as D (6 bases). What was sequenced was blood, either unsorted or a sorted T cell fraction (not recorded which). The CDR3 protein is CASSQAGQGNEQFF. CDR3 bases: TGTGCCAGCAGCCAAGCCGGGCAGGGGAATGAGCAGTTCTTC.